Presented here are 27 T cell receptor beta chains from one specimen sequenced in a study of blood T cell repertoires in COVID-19. TCRdb keeps only in-frame clones here, not all; method: immunoSEQ multiplex PCR. The sample comprises hundreds of thousands of clones, roughly 86% of which are singletons, and more than 8.5% rests with the top ten. The sample taken for sequencing was PBMCs or T cells enriched from blood (not recorded which). The source is a woman younger than 35 who had recovered from COVID-19.

This chain connects TRBV18 to TRBJ2-3; D not resolved. This CDR3 region has 11 residues. The germline gives CDR1 KGHSH, CDR2 LQKENI. The V end was cut by 3 bases, the J end by 4 bases, with 2 bases between. In DNA, the CDR3 is TGTGCCAGCTCACCCTCAGATACGCAGTATTTT. The encoded protein is CASSPSDTQYF. Using reference TRBV18 and TRBJ2-3 for the parts outside the CDR3, the full variable domain is NAGVMQNPRHLVRRRGQEARLRCSPMKGHSHVYWYRQLPEEGLKFMVYLQKENIIDESGMPKERFSAEFPKEGPSILRIQQVVRGDSAAYFCASSPSDTQYFGPGTRLTVL.

The rearrangement joins TRBV12-3 or TRBV12-4 to TRBJ2-7; the D gene is possibly TRBD2 (6 bases). CDR3 size: 13 residues. V dropped 7 bases and J dropped 3 bases, with 13 bases sitting between them. The CDR3 protein is CASIPDGGYEQYF. CDR3 DNA: TGTGCCAGCATTCCGGACGGGGGCTACGAGCAGTACTTC.

In DNA, the CDR3 is TGTGCCAGTAGTAAGTGGACAGGGGGGGACACTGAAGCTTTCTTT. Translation: CASSKWTGGDTEAFF. This chain connects TRBV19 to TRBJ1-1, with 10 bases matching TRBD1. V lost 4 bases and J lost 3; bases outside the gene matches: 5. The CDR3 runs 15 residues. The V gene's germline CDR1 is LNHDA and CDR2 SQIVND (reference sequence).

The CDR3 nucleotides are TGTGCCAGCAGCCGCACAGGGAACCGAGGCACTGAAGCTTTCTTT. The encoded protein is CASSRTGNRGTEAFF. The genes are TRBV13 and TRBJ1-1, with D possibly TRBD1 on 6 matching bases. V shed 5 bases and J shed 4 bases, with 17 bases lying between them. CDR1 PRHDT and CDR2 FYEKMQ come from the germline V gene (reference sequence). The CDR3 has 15 residues. The entire variable domain, with the rest obtained from reference TRBV13 and TRBJ1-1, is as follows: AAGVIQSPRHLIKEKRETATLKCYPIPRHDTVYWYQQGPGQDPQFLISFYEKMQSDKGSIPDRFSAQQFSDYHSELNMSSLELGDSALYFCASSRTGNRGTEAFFGQGTRLTVV.

A single count supports this clone. This sequence joins TRBV29-1 and TRBJ2-1, with 7 positions matching TRBD1. The length of the CDR3 is 17 residues. Germline assignment: CDR1 SQVTM and CDR2 ANQGSEA. The J segment lost 6 bases and the V segment lost 3 bases, leaving 17 bases of the junction unmatched. The CDR3 DNA reads as TGCAGCGTTGAGGGGCCGCCAGACAGGGATCAGATCAATGAGCAGTTCTTC. Protein product: CSVEGPPDRDQINEQFF.

The CDR3 here is CASTLTPMDRGETQYF. The CDR3 DNA reads as TGTGCCAGCACCCTCACCCCCATGGACAGGGGAGAGACCCAGTACTTC. This chain uses TRBV28 with TRBJ2-5; 9 positions agree with TRBD1. This CDR3 spans 16 amino acids. In germline, CDR1 is MDHEN, CDR2 SYDVKM. The V and J ends lost 7 bases and 4 bases, in that order; junction bases with no gene match: 13.

The chain employs TRBV4-3 and TRBJ2-7; TRBD2 matches at 14 bases. Trimming took 3 bases from V and 0 from J; bases not matched to a gene: 4. The germline gives CDR1 LGHNA, CDR2 YSLEER. The CDR3 extends over 17 amino acids. The CDR3: CASSHGLAGGFSYEQYF. DNA of the CDR3: TGCGCCAGCAGCCACGGACTAGCGGGAGGCTTCTCCTACGAGCAGTACTTC.

The J gene is TRBJ2-1, the V gene TRBV7-3; 11 nucleotides align to TRBD2. With 5 bases clipped from V and 5 bases from J, the junction kept 8 bases outside the gene matches. This CDR3 comprises 16 residues. Per the germline V gene, CDR1 is SGHTA and CDR2 is FQGTGA. CDR3 loop: CASSPLSGREDNEQFF. CDR3 bases: TGTGCCAGCAGCCCCCTTAGCGGGAGGGAGGACAATGAGCAGTTCTTC.

The V and J genes are TRBV2 and TRBJ1-2; 8 nucleotides agree with TRBD1. The germline V gene has CDR1 SNHLY and CDR2 FYNNEI. The V gene end was trimmed by 6 bases and the J gene end by 7 bases; junction bases not matched to a gene: 10. The CDR3 loop spans 14 amino acids. The DNA for the CDR3 is TGTGCCAGCAGCCCGGAACCAGGGGGCCTTGGCTACACCTTC. It encodes CASSPEPGGLGYTF.

This chain joins TRBV3-1 (or the pseudogene TRBV3-2) and TRBJ1-6; D is uncertain. CDR3 length: 13 amino acids. Germline V lookup: CDR1 LGHDT, CDR2 YNNKEL (reference sequence). The germline V and J ends were trimmed by 1 base and 9 bases, with 7 bases remaining between them. CDR3 DNA: TGTGCCAGCAGCCAAGGAGATACTTCACCCCTCCACTTT. This translates into CASSQGDTSPLHF.

V is TRBV27 and J is TRBJ2-7; 9 nucleotides align to TRBD1. This CDR3 region has 15 residues. V gave up 3 bases and J gave up 2 bases; unmatched junction bases: 5. The V gene's germline CDR1 is MNHEY and CDR2 SMNVEV (reference sequence). DNA of the CDR3: TGTGCCAGCAGTTTTCGGGACAGGGACGCCTACGAGCAGTACTTC. This gives the protein CASSFRDRDAYEQYF.

The chain couples TRBV7-2 to TRBJ2-7; 14 bases match TRBD2. V lost 5 bases and J lost 5; bases outside the gene matches: 14. Germline values: CDR1 SGHTA, CDR2 FQGNSA. The CDR3 loop spans 18 amino acids. CDR3 DNA sequence: TGTGCCAGCAGCCCCAATCCGGGACTAGCGGGAGTCCCCCACGAGCAGTACTTC. The encoded protein is CASSPNPGLAGVPHEQYF.

This chain's CDR3 is CASSPLRDRESPLHF. As DNA, the CDR3 is TGTGCCAGCTCACCACTCCGGGACAGGGAATCACCCCTCCACTTT. The chain combines TRBV18 with TRBJ1-6, with 9 positions matching TRBD1. Germline V gene sequence: CDR1 KGHSH, CDR2 LQKENI. V trimming: 1 base; J trimming: 10 bases; junction bases outside the gene matches: 5. This CDR3 has 15 residues.

V and J are TRBV27 and TRBJ1-5; TRBD1 is a possible D gene (6 bases). There are 15 residues in the CDR3. V gave up 8 bases and J gave up 7 bases, with 21 bases separating them. Germline lookup yields CDR1 MNHEY and CDR2 SMNVEV (reference sequence). The CDR3 sequence is CASSIRAGGPQPQHF. CDR3 sequence (DNA): TGTGCCAGCTCCATTCGGGCGGGGGGCCCACAGCCCCAGCATTTT.

This chain joins TRBV9 and TRBJ2-1; TRBD2 matches at 9 bases. Germline trimming cut 4 bases from V and 8 bases from J; bases unmatched to any gene: 10. The CDR3 consists of 15 residues. CDR1 is SGDLS and CDR2 is YYNGEE in the germline V gene. CDR3 protein: CASSISGRFGYEQFF. Here the CDR3 DNA reads TGTGCCAGCAGCATTAGCGGGAGATTTGGGTATGAGCAGTTCTTC.

This clone came up once. J is TRBJ2-5 and V is TRBV5-6; no reliable D call. CDR3 length: 13 amino acids. Per germline, CDR1 SGHDT and CDR2 YYEEEE. The germline V and J ends were trimmed by 1 base and 8 bases, with 12 bases remaining between them. The chain's CDR3 is CASSLRDMQTQYF. For the CDR3, the DNA is TGTGCCAGCAGCTTGCGCGACATGCAAACCCAGTACTTC.

The chain links TRBV28 to TRBJ1-4; possible D gene TRBD1, 5 bases. V was trimmed by 6 bases and J by 4 bases, leaving 15 bases between them. The CDR3 loop spans 15 amino acids. Germline CDR1 MDHEN, CDR2 SYDVKM. The CDR3 DNA reads TGTGCCAGCAGCCCGCGGGGGGGATATAATGAAAAACTGTTTTTT. Its protein product is CASSPRGGYNEKLFF.

V is TRBV2 and J is TRBJ1-1, with D unresolved. The CDR3 totals 13 residues. Germline V lookup: CDR1 SNHLY, CDR2 FYNNEI. V lost 4 bases and J lost 2, with 8 bases in between. In nucleotides, the CDR3 is TGTGCCAGCAGTGTAAACAGCAACACTGAAGCTTTCTTT. This translates into CASSVNSNTEAFF.

The V and J genes are TRBV13 and TRBJ1-1, with 7 bases aligning to TRBD1. The CDR3 is 17 residues long. The trim removed 5 bases at V and 4 bases at J, leaving 16 bases unmatched. CDR1 PRHDT and CDR2 FYEKMQ come from the germline V gene (reference sequence). CDR3 sequence (DNA): TGTGCCAGCAGCCGAGATCGGAATCAGGGGGGTTCCACTGAAGCTTTCTTT. It yields the protein CASSRDRNQGGSTEAFF.

This chain uses TRBV28 with TRBJ1-2, with D possibly TRBD1 on 6 matching bases. CDR1 MDHEN and CDR2 SYDVKM come from the germline V gene. Trimming took off 7 bases at V and 4 bases at J, with 16 bases between the two ends. The CDR3 has 14 residues. CDR3: CASIPGGAGYGYTF. DNA for the CDR3: TGTGCCAGCATCCCGGGGGGGGCCGGCTATGGCTACACCTTC.

V and J are TRBV19 and TRBJ1-2; D gene ambiguous. This CDR3 region has 15 residues. Trimming pared 3 bases from V and 6 bases from J, leaving 17 bases between. Germline V gene lookup returns CDR1 LNHDA and CDR2 SQIVND (reference sequence). The CDR3 region is CASSIRNLDFDGYTF. The DNA for the CDR3 is TGTGCCAGTAGTATTCGAAATCTGGACTTCGATGGCTACACCTTC.

About this clone: The junction does not match germline at one end; this may be a read error. V gene TRBV4-3 combines with J gene TRBJ2-1; TRBD1 matches 7 bases. The CDR3 totals 15 residues. Germline loops: CDR1 LGHNA, CDR2 YSLEER. The CDR3 DNA reads as TGCGCCAGCAGCCGGATTGCGGAGACAGGGAATGGGCAGTTCTTC. The encoded protein is CASSRIAETGNGQFF.

CDR3 region: CASSLSSGNTIYF. The CDR3 DNA reads as TGTGCCAGCAGTTTGAGCTCTGGAAACACCATATATTTT. This chain joins TRBV28 and TRBJ1-3; D gene uncertain. Germline CDR1 is MDHEN and CDR2 is SYDVKM. V lost 3 bases and J lost 0, with 3 bases in between. The CDR3 contains 13 residues.

The chain employs TRBV28 and TRBJ1-5; unclear D gene. The CDR3 runs to 14 residues. Germline V gives CDR1 MDHEN, CDR2 SYDVKM. The ends were cut back, 2 bases at V and 2 bases at J, with 7 bases in the middle. The CDR3 nucleotides read TGTGCCAGCAGTTTAGGGCTCGGCAATCAGCCCCAGCATTTT. Translating gives CASSLGLGNQPQHF.

This rearrangement joins TRBV5-1 to TRBJ1-1; no firm D call. V was trimmed by 4 bases and J by 0 bases, leaving 10 bases between them. Per the germline V gene, CDR1 is SGHRS and CDR2 is YFSETQ. This CDR3 spans 14 amino acids. CDR3 protein: CASSSDLVNTEAFF. The CDR3 DNA sequence: TGCGCCAGCAGCAGCGACCTAGTGAACACTGAAGCTTTCTTT.

J is TRBJ1-6 and V is TRBV5-4, with D hard to call. Germline V gives CDR1 SGHNT, CDR2 YYREEE (reference sequence). The CDR3 runs 15 residues. V was trimmed by 6 bases and J by 8 bases, leaving 18 bases between them. In DNA, the CDR3 is TGTGCCAGCACCCCTATGCTCGGGGAGGATTCACCCCTCCACTTT. Amino acid sequence: CASTPMLGEDSPLHF.

The V gene is TRBV27, the J gene TRBJ1-4, with 8 bases matching TRBD1. Germline loops: CDR1 MNHEY, CDR2 SMNVEV (reference sequence). V dropped 3 bases and J dropped 5; count of bases not matched to a gene: 2. The CDR3 consists of 14 residues. CDR3 in DNA: TGTGCCAGCAGTTTTCAGGGGGCGAATGAAAAACTGTTTTTT. Its translation is CASSFQGANEKLFF.